These 27 T cell receptor beta chains were sequenced from one sample in a study of early T cells in non-severe SARS-CoV-2 infection. TCRdb itself ran the 5' RACE reads through MiXCR, one entry per CDR3 protein. Among around 80,000 distinct CDR3 sequences listed, about 13% were seen once. The sequencing input was whole blood. The receptor set was obtained from an adult who was a healthcare worker with PCR-confirmed SARS-CoV-2 infection or an uninfected control (not recorded which).

At least ten counts were recorded for this clonotype. The V call is TRBV7-9, the J call TRBJ1-1; D perhaps matches TRBD1 (5 bases). Germline V gene lookup returns CDR1 SEHNR and CDR2 FQNEAQ (reference sequence). V lost 5 bases and J lost 1, with 14 bases in between. The CDR3 extends over 15 amino acids. This CDR3 reads CASSPQGRANTEAFF. CDR3 DNA sequence: TGTGCCAGCAGCCCCCAGGGCAGGGCGAACACTGAAGCTTTCTTT.

The CDR3 reads CASSADPGTDTQYF. The CDR3, as DNA: TGTGCCAGCAGCGCGGACCCGGGGACAGATACGCAGTATTTT. This sequence joins TRBV5-6 and TRBJ2-3; a possible D gene is TRBD2 (5 bases). The V end lost 4 bases, the J end lost 3 bases, and 12 bases lay between the germline ends. The CDR3 loop spans 14 amino acids. Germline assignment: CDR1 SGHDT and CDR2 YYEEEE. Based on the CDR3 plus reference TRBV5-6 and TRBJ2-3, the full variable domain is DAGVTQSPTHLIKTRGQQVTLRCSPKSGHDTVSWYQQALGQGPQFIFQYYEEEERQRGNFPDRFSGHQFPNYSSELNVNALLLGDSALYLCASSADPGTDTQYFGPGTRLTVL.

V gene TRBV13 combines with J gene TRBJ2-6, with TRBD1 matching 7 bases. The V gene's germline CDR1 is PRHDT and CDR2 FYEKMQ (reference sequence). The CDR3 spans 15 residues. The junction had 4 bases not matched to a gene; V was cut back by 5 bases and J by 3 bases. In nucleotides, the CDR3 is TGTGCCAGCAGCCCGACAGGGAGTGGGGCCAACGTCCTGACTTTC. Translation gives CASSPTGSGANVLTF.

The chain joins TRBV18 to TRBJ2-5, with D unclear. The CDR3 is made up of 13 amino acids. Deletions cut 2 bases from V and 2 bases from J, with 6 bases between. The germline CDR1 and CDR2 sequences are KGHSH and LQKENI. The CDR3: CASSPFRQETQYF. The CDR3, as DNA: TGTGCCAGCTCACCATTTCGTCAAGAGACCCAGTACTTC. Using reference TRBV18 and TRBJ2-5 for the parts outside the CDR3, the full variable domain is NAGVMQNPRHLVRRRGQEARLRCSPMKGHSHVYWYRQLPEEGLKFMVYLQKENIIDESGMPKERFSAEFPKEGPSILRIQQVVRGDSAAYFCASSPFRQETQYFGPGTRLLVL.

This clonotype has a handful of counts. This chain uses TRBV3-1 with TRBJ2-3, with no clear D. The CDR3 loop spans 18 amino acids. The ends were cut back, 5 bases at V and 4 bases at J, with 25 bases in the middle. CDR1 and CDR2 from the germline V gene are LGHDT and YNNKEL (reference sequence). This chain's CDR3 is CASSINHPGGVGSDTQYF. CDR3 in DNA: TGTGCCAGCAGCATAAACCACCCTGGCGGTGTGGGCTCAGATACGCAGTATTTT.

This clonotype was seen a handful of times. This chain uses TRBV28 with TRBJ2-1; perhaps TRBD2 as D (6 bases). V shed 6 bases and J shed 7 bases, with 16 bases lying between them. The germline CDR1 and CDR2 sequences are MDHEN and SYDVKM. The CDR3 runs 14 residues. The CDR3 DNA reads as TGTGCCAGCAGAGGTGGGGGGATACGGAATGAGCAGTTCTTC. Protein sequence: CASRGGGIRNEQFF.

The chain links TRBV20-1 to TRBJ2-7; 12 bases map to TRBD2. The V and J ends lost 0 bases and 0 bases, in that order; junction bases with no gene match: 6. The CDR3 covers 17 residues. The germline V gene encodes CDR1 DFQATT and CDR2 SNEGSKA (reference sequence). The CDR3 spells CSARDGLAGGSSYEQYF. The CDR3 region has the DNA TGCAGTGCTAGAGATGGGCTAGCGGGGGGGAGCTCCTACGAGCAGTACTTC.

This clonotype was seen many times. The chain links TRBV6-5 to TRBJ2-7, with 8 bases identical to TRBD2. The CDR3 has 19 amino acids. V lost 3 bases, J lost 0 bases, and 16 bases stayed unmatched. Germline-derived CDR1 and CDR2 are MNHEY and SVGAGI. The CDR3 DNA reads TGTGCCAGCAGTTATGGCGGGGGCCTAGCGGGCGGTCCCTCCTACGAGCAGTACTTC. Protein: CASSYGGGLAGGPSYEQYF.

This clonotype was counted many times. The chain combines TRBV7-9 with TRBJ1-1; D not certain. Trimming removed 1 base at V and 6 bases at J, with 12 bases between. The V gene's germline CDR1 is SEHNR and CDR2 FQNEAQ (reference sequence). The length of the CDR3 is 14 residues. CDR3 protein: CASSLVSPGAEAFF. The CDR3 DNA sequence: TGTGCCAGCAGCTTAGTATCCCCGGGCGCTGAAGCTTTCTTT. Full variable domain (outside the CDR3, taken from reference TRBV7-9 and TRBJ1-1): DTGVSQNPRHKITKRGQNVTFRCDPISEHNRLYWYRQTLGQGPEFLTYFQNEAQLEKSRLLSDRFSAERPKGSFSTLEIQRTEQGDSAMYLCASSLVSPGAEAFFGQGTRLTVV.

This clonotype occurred many times. The V and J genes are TRBV20-1 and TRBJ1-2; the D gene is possibly TRBD1 (5 bases). The V gene lost 6 bases and the J gene lost 7 bases, with 18 bases spanning the gap. Germline V CDR1 and CDR2: DFQATT, SNEGSKA (reference sequence). The CDR3 runs 13 residues. CDR3 amino acids: CSASNGGLRGYTF. CDR3 coding DNA: TGCAGTGCCTCGAATGGGGGTCTTCGTGGCTACACCTTC.

The chain carries TRBV9 and TRBJ2-7; D possibly corresponds to TRBD1 (6 bases). Looked up from germline, CDR1 is SGDLS and CDR2 is YYNGEE. Trimming shortened V by 4 bases and J by 0 bases, and 14 bases separated the two germline ends. This CDR3 is built from 15 residues. CDR3 sequence (DNA): TGTGCCAGCAGCAAAACAGGGTTGAACTCCTACGAGCAGTACTTC. It is translated as CASSKTGLNSYEQYF.

Ten or more counts support this clonotype. In DNA form, the CDR3 reads TGCAGTGCTATAGGCAGCTGGAACACTGAAGCTTTCTTT. It specifies CSAIGSWNTEAFF. The chain combines TRBV20-1 with TRBJ1-1; D call uncertain. CDR1 is DFQATT and CDR2 is SNEGSKA in the germline V gene (reference sequence). The V end lost 4 bases, the J end lost 1 base, and 10 bases lay between the germline ends. The CDR3 covers 13 residues.

This sequence joins TRBV6-2 or TRBV6-3 and TRBJ2-3, with 7 bases matching TRBD1. V lost 3 bases, J lost 1 base, and 7 bases stayed unmatched. The CDR3 is 16 amino acids. Looked up from germline, CDR1 is MNHEY and CDR2 is SVGEGT. The CDR3 is CASSYVVGGGTDTQYF. CDR3 DNA sequence: TGTGCCAGCAGTTATGTTGTAGGGGGCGGCACAGATACGCAGTATTTT.

This clonotype was detected a few times. The rearrangement uses TRBV7-4 and TRBJ2-7, with D perhaps given as TRBD1 or TRBD2 (5 bases each). The V end was cut by 7 bases, the J end by 2 bases, with 12 bases between. The CDR3 runs 13 residues. Germline CDR1 and CDR2: SGHVT and SQSDAQ. The chain's CDR3 is CASTRDGAYEQYF. The DNA for the CDR3 is TGTGCCAGCACCCGGGACGGCGCCTACGAGCAGTACTTC.

This clonotype was found a few times. The chain links TRBV2 to TRBJ2-3; D could derive from TRBD1 or TRBD2 (5 bases each). The germline V gene encodes CDR1 SNHLY and CDR2 FYNNEI. The CDR3 is 13 residues long. V was clipped by 6 bases and J by 6 bases, with 13 bases between them. DNA of the CDR3: TGTGCCAGCAGGGGACCCGGTCGGGATACGCAGTATTTT. It specifies CASRGPGRDTQYF.

This clonotype appeared a few times. V is TRBV7-6 and J is TRBJ2-1, with TRBD1 matching 8 bases. Losses at the gene ends were 0 bases for V and 8 bases for J; bases not matched to a gene: 9. This CDR3 spans 16 amino acids. Per the germline V gene, CDR1 is SGHVS and CDR2 is FNYEAQ. CDR3 sequence reads: CASSLAPRTGFHEQFF. In DNA, the CDR3 is TGTGCCAGCAGCTTAGCCCCCCGGACAGGGTTTCATGAGCAGTTCTTC. Supplemented by reference TRBV7-6 and TRBJ2-1, the full variable domain reads GAGVSQSPRYKVTKRGQDVALRCDPISGHVSLYWYRQALGQGPEFLTYFNYEAQQDKSGLPNDRFSAERPEGSISTLTIQRTEQRDSAMYRCASSLAPRTGFHEQFFGPGTRLTVL.

At least ten counts were recorded for this clonotype. The V and J genes are TRBV3-1 and TRBJ2-5, with 10 positions matching TRBD2. The CDR3 runs 17 residues. Trimming took 3 bases from V and 4 from J; bases not matched to a gene: 11. Per the germline V gene, CDR1 is LGHDT and CDR2 is YNNKEL (reference sequence). The CDR3 sequence is CASSHGTSAGILETQYF. The CDR3 DNA follows: TGTGCCAGCAGCCATGGGACTAGCGCTGGAATTTTAGAGACCCAGTACTTC.

This clonotype has a single count. The junction shows a germline mismatch at one end, possibly a read error. The chain combines TRBV7-7 with TRBJ1-3, with D tentatively TRBD1 (5 bases). Germline V gene lookup returns CDR1 SSHAT and CDR2 FNYEAQ (reference sequence). The CDR3 loop spans 14 amino acids. CDR3 region: CASSTGLSGNTIYF. In nucleotides, the CDR3 is TGTGCTAGCAGCACGGGACTCTCTGGAAACACCATATATTTT.

The V and J genes are TRBV3-1 and TRBJ2-7; D perhaps matches TRBD2 (5 bases). CDR1 is LGHDT and CDR2 is YNNKEL in the germline V gene (reference sequence). The CDR3 loop spans 14 amino acids. Between the trimmed V and J ends, which lost 3 bases and 0 bases, there was a span of 9 bases. Written as DNA, the CDR3 is TGTGCCAGCAGCCATAGCGTACGCTCCTACGAGCAGTACTTC. Translated: CASSHSVRSYEQYF.

Note on this clonotype: With a much larger clone just one base away, this may be a read error. The CDR3 here is CVSSPRDNHPANEQFF. The CDR3 DNA reads TGTGTCAGCTCACCCAGGGACAACCATCCAGCCAATGAGCAGTTCTTC. The V gene is TRBV18, the J gene TRBJ2-1; possible D gene TRBD1, 6 bases. This CDR3 is built from 16 residues. Germline loops: CDR1 KGHSH, CDR2 LQKENI. Full variable domain (rest looked up from reference TRBV18 and TRBJ2-1): NAGVMQNPRHLVRRRGQEARLRCSPMKGHSHVYWYRQLPEEGLKFMVYLQKENIIDESGMPKERFSAEFPKEGPSILRIQQVVRGDSAAYFCVSSPRDNHPANEQFFGPGTRLTVL.

The CDR3 spells CASSLGGTVGFNEQFF. In nucleotides, the CDR3 is TGTGCCAGCAGCTTAGGGGGGACAGTTGGTTTCAATGAGCAGTTCTTC. The rearrangement links TRBV11-1 to TRBJ2-1; 7 positions agree with TRBD1. Germline CDR1 and CDR2: SGHAT and FQDESV (reference sequence). The V gene end was trimmed by 1 base and the J gene end by 6 bases; junction bases not matched to a gene: 9. The CDR3 sequence is 16 residues long. The variable domain in full, with the rest retrieved from reference TRBV11-1 and TRBJ2-1, is EAEVAQSPRYKITEKSQAVAFWCDPISGHATLYWYRQILGQGPELLVQFQDESVVDDSQLPKDRFSAERLKGVDSTLKIQPAELGDSAMYLCASSLGGTVGFNEQFFGPGTRLTVL.

This sequence joins TRBV7-9 and TRBJ2-2; D remains ambiguous. Germline CDR1 SEHNR, CDR2 FQNEAQ (reference sequence). V lost 5 bases to trimming and J lost 9 bases, with 10 bases between them. CDR3 size: 12 residues. The DNA of the CDR3 is TGTGCCAGCAGCACAGAGTCTCGGGAGCTGTTTTTT. It is translated as CASSTESRELFF. The full variable domain, in which reference TRBV7-9 and TRBJ2-2 provide the parts outside the CDR3, is DTGVSQNPRHKITKRGQNVTFRCDPISEHNRLYWYRQTLGQGPEFLTYFQNEAQLEKSRLLSDRFSAERPKGSFSTLEIQRTEQGDSAMYLCASSTESRELFFGEGSRLTVL.

The chain carries TRBV29-1 and TRBJ2-7, with 10 bases fitting TRBD1. Germline CDR1 reads SQVTM; CDR2 reads ANQGSEA. The CDR3 runs 15 residues. J gave up 2 bases and V 5 bases, and 9 bases lay outside the gene matches. The CDR3 DNA is TGCAGCGTTACAACGGGACAGGGGTTAGCCTACGAGCAGTACTTC. Amino acid sequence: CSVTTGQGLAYEQYF.

At least ten counts were recorded for this clonotype. The CDR3 DNA reads TGTGCCAGCAGCTCCGGACGGTTCTACGAGCAGTACTTC. This gives the protein CASSSGRFYEQYF. The chain carries TRBV7-6 and TRBJ2-7, with D hard to call. Trimming took off 4 bases at V and 3 bases at J, with 10 bases between the two ends. The CDR3 runs 13 residues. Per germline, CDR1 SGHVS and CDR2 FNYEAQ.

The J gene is TRBJ1-2, the V gene TRBV27; D might be TRBD1 (5 bases). From germline, CDR1 is MNHEY and CDR2 SMNVEV (reference sequence). The germline V and J ends were trimmed by 3 bases and 4 bases, with 9 bases remaining between them. The CDR3 extends over 13 amino acids. CDR3 region: CASSFVQGYGYTF. The CDR3 region has the DNA TGTGCCAGCAGTTTCGTCCAGGGCTATGGCTACACCTTC.

This clonotype has more than one count but fewer than ten. The chain recombines TRBV11-2 with TRBJ2-7, with TRBD2 as a possible D gene (6 bases). V was clipped by 5 bases and J by 6 bases, with 14 bases between them. This CDR3 contains 13 residues. Germline V lookup: CDR1 SGHAT, CDR2 FQNNGV. This CDR3 is CASSPGWRGEQYF. As DNA, the CDR3 is TGTGCCAGCAGCCCGGGGTGGAGGGGCGAGCAGTACTTC.

This chain uses TRBV5-4 with TRBJ2-1; possible D gene TRBD2, 5 bases. The CDR3 totals 13 residues. Trimming took off 0 bases at V and 9 bases at J, with 10 bases between the two ends. Per germline, CDR1 SGHNT and CDR2 YYREEE (reference sequence). The DNA of the CDR3 is TGTGCCAGCAGCTTGGGGCTAGCTGGTGAGCAGTTCTTC. This translates into CASSLGLAGEQFF.